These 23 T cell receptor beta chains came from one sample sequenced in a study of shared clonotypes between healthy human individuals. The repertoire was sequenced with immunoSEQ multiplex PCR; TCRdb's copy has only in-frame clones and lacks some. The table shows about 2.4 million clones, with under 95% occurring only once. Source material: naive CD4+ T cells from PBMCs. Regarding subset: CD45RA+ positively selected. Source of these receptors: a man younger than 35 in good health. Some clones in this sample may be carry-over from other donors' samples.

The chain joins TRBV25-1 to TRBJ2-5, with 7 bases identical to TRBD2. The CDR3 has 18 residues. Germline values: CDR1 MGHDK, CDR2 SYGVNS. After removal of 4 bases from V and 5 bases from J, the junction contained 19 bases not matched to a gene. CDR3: CASSATHRGGRGRETQYF. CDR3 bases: TGTGCCAGCAGTGCCACCCATCGGGGCGGGAGAGGGAGGGAGACCCAGTACTTC.

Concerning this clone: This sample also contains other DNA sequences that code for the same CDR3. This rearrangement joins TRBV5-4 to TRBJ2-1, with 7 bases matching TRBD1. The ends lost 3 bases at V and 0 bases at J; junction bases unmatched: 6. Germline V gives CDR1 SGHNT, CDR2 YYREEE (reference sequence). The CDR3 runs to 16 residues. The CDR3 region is CASSSRRDSSYNEQFF. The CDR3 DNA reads TGTGCCAGCAGCTCCAGACGGGACAGCTCCTACAATGAGCAGTTCTTC.

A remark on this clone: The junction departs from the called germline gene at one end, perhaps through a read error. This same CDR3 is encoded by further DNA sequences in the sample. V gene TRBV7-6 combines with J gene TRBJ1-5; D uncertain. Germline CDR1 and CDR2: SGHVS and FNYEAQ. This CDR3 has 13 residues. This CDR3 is CASSLEDRQPQHF. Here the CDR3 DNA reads TGTGCCAGCAGTTTAGAGGACCGTCAGCCCCAGCATTTT.

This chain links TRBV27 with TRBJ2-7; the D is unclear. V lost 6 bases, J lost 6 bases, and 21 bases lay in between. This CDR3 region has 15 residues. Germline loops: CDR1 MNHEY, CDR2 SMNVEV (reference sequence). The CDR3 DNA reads TGTGCCAGCAGCAAAAGTATTCTCCTAACCCGCGAGCAGTACTTC. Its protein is CASSKSILLTREQYF.

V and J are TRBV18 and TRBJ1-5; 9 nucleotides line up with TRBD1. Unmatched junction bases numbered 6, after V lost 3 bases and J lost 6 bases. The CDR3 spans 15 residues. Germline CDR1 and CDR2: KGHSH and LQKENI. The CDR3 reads CASSPNRQGGQPQHF. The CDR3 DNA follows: TGTGCCAGCTCACCGAATAGACAGGGGGGTCAGCCCCAGCATTTT.

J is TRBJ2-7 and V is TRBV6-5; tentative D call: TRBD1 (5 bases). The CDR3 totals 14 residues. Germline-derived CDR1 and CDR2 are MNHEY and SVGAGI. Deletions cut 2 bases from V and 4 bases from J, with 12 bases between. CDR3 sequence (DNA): TGTGCCAGCAGTTACACCGTACAGGATTACGAGCAGTACTTC. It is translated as CASSYTVQDYEQYF.

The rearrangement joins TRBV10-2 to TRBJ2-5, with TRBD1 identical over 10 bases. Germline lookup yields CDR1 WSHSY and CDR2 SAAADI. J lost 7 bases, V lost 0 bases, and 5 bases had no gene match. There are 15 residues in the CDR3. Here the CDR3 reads CASSESRTGGATQYF. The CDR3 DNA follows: TGCGCCAGCAGTGAGTCGCGGACAGGGGGGGCGACCCAGTACTTC.

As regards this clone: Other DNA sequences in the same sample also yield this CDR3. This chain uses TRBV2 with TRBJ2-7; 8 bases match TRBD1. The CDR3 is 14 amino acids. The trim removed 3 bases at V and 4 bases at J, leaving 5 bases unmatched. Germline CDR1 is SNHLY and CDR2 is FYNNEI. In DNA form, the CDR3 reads TGTGCCAGCAGTGACCAGGGGGCGGGTTACGAGCAGTACTTC. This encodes CASSDQGAGYEQYF. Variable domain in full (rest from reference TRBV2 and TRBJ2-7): EPEVTQTPSHQVTQMGQEVILRCVPISNHLYFYWYRQILGQKVEFLVSFYNNEISEKSEIFDDQFSVERPDGSNFTLKIRSTKLEDSAMYFCASSDQGAGYEQYFGPGTRLTVT.

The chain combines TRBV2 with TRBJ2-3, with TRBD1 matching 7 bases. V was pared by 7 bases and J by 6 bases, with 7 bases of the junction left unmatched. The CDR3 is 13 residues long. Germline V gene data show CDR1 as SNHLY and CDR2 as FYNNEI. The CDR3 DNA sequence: TGTGCCAGCAAAGAGGGGGCACAGGATACGCAGTATTTT. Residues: CASKEGAQDTQYF. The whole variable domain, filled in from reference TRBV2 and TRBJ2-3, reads EPEVTQTPSHQVTQMGQEVILRCVPISNHLYFYWYRQILGQKVEFLVSFYNNEISEKSEIFDDQFSVERPDGSNFTLKIRSTKLEDSAMYFCASKEGAQDTQYFGPGTRLTVL.

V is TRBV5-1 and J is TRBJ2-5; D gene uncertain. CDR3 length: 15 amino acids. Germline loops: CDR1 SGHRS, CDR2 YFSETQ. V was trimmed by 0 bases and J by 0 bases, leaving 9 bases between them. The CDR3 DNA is TGCGCCAGCAGCTTGGTCCCAGCGTACCAAGAGACCCAGTACTTC. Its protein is CASSLVPAYQETQYF.

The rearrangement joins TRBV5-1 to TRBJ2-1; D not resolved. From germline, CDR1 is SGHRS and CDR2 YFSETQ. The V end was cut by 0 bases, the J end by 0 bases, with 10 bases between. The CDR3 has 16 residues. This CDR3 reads CASSLGTDFSYNEQFF. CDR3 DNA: TGCGCCAGCAGCTTGGGGACGGATTTCTCCTACAATGAGCAGTTCTTC. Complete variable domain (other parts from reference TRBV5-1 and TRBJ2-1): KAGVTQTPRYLIKTRGQQVTLSCSPISGHRSVSWYQQTPGQGLQFLFEYFSETQRNKGNFPGRFSGRQFSNSRSEMNVSTLELGDSALYLCASSLGTDFSYNEQFFGPGTRLTVL.

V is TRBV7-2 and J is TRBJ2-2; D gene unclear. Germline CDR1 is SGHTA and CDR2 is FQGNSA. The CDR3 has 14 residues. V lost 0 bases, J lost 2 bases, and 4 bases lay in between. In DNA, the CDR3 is TGTGCCAGCAGCTTAGCGCTAAACACCGGGGAGCTGTTTTTT. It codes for CASSLALNTGELFF.

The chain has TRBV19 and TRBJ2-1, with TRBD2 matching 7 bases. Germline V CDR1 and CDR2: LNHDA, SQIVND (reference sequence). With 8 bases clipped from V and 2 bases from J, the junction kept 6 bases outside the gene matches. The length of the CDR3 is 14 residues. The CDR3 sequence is CASSPGLTYNEQFF. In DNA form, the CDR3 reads TGTGCCAGTTCTCCGGGACTAACCTACAATGAGCAGTTCTTC.

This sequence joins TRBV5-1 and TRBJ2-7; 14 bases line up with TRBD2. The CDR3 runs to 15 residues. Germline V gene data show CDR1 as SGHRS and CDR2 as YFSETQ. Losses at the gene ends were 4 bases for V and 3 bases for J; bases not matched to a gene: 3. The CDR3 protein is CASSTGTSGSYEQYF. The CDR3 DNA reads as TGCGCCAGCAGCACCGGGACTAGCGGGAGCTACGAGCAGTACTTC.

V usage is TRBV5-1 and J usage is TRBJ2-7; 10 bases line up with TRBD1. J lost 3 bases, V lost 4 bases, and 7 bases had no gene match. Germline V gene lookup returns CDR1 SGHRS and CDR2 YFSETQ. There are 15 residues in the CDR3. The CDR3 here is CASSEPGQGSYEQYF. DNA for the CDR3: TGCGCCAGCAGCGAACCGGGACAGGGGAGCTACGAGCAGTACTTC.

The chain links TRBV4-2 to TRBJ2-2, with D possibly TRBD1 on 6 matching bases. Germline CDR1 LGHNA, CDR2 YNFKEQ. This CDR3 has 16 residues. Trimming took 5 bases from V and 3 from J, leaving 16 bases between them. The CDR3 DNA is TGTGCCAGCAGCGTTGGCCAGGGGAGCGACACCGGGGAGCTGTTTTTT. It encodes CASSVGQGSDTGELFF.

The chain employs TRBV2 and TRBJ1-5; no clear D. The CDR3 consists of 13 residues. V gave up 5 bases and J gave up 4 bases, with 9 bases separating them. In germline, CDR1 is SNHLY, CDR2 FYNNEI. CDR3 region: CASSIDGNQPQHF. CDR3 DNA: TGTGCCAGCAGTATTGACGGGAATCAGCCCCAGCATTTT.

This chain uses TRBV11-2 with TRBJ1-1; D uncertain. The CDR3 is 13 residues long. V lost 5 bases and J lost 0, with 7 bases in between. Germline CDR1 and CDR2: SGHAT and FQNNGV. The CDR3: CASSSGMNTEAFF. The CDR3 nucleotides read TGTGCCAGCAGCAGCGGCATGAACACTGAAGCTTTCTTT. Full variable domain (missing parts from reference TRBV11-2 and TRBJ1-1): EAGVAQSPRYKIIEKRQSVAFWCNPISGHATLYWYQQILGQGPKLLIQFQNNGVVDDSQLPKDRFSAERLKGVDSTLKIQPAKLEDSAVYLCASSSGMNTEAFFGQGTRLTVV.

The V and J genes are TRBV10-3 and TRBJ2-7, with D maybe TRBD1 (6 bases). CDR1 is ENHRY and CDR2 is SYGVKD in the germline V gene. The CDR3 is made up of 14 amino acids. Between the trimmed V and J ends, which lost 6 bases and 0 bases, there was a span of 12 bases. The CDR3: CAIRDRTSSYEQYF. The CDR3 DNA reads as TGTGCCATCAGAGACAGGACTTCCTCCTACGAGCAGTACTTC.

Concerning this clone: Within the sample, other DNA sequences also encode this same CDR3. CDR3 DNA sequence: TGTGCCAGCAGTTTAGGGGGAGGTAGCAATCAGCCCCAGCATTTT. Translation: CASSLGGGSNQPQHF. The chain joins TRBV28 to TRBJ1-5; tentatively, D is TRBD1 (5 bases). Trimming shortened V by 2 bases and J by 0 bases, and 8 bases separated the two germline ends. The CDR3 runs to 15 residues. The germline gives CDR1 MDHEN, CDR2 SYDVKM.

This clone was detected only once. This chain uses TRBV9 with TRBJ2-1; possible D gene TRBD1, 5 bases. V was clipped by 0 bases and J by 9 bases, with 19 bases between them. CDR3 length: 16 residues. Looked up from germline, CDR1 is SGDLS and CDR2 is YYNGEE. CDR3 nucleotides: TGTGCCAGCAGCGTAGGTCGACAGACTCCAATTGGTGAGCAGTTCTTC. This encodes CASSVGRQTPIGEQFF.

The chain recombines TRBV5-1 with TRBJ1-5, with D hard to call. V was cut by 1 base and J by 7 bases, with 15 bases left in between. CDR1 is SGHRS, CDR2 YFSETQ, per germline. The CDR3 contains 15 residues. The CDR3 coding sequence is TGCGCCAGCAGCTTGAAACCGCCGACCATCCAGCCCCAGCATTTT. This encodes CASSLKPPTIQPQHF.

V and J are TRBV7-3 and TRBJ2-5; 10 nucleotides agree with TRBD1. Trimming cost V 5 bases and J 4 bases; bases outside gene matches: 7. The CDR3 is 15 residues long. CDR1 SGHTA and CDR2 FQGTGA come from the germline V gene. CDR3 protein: CASSVDRGFAETQYF. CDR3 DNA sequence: TGTGCCAGCAGCGTGGACAGGGGGTTCGCAGAGACCCAGTACTTC.